What follows describes a single TCR beta chain. The antigen is unknown. The CDR3 loop spans 16 amino acids. In germline, CDR1 is MNHNS, CDR2 SASEGT. After removal of 2 bases from V and 7 bases from J, the junction contained 6 bases not matched to a gene. Produced via immunoSEQ multiplex PCR; TCRdb's table is partial and in-frame only. The sample carries more than 80,000 clones, just over 85% recorded once. These data come from a study of T cell responses to AZD1222 COVID-19 vaccine. Study as a whole: Second-dose intervals of approximately 4 or approximately 12 weeks were pooled. The study's findings and limits: Across spike, vaccine-associated CD4 TCRs were found, dominant at 160-218 and 743-854. Baseline seropositives among AZD1222 recipients totaled only 6 or 7. A rise in Spike-specific TCR breadth and depth followed two AZD1222 doses.

Here the sequenced sample was peripheral blood, taken on day 0 of AZD1222 vaccination. The chain joins TRBV6-1 to TRBJ1-6; TRBD1 agrees at 9 bases. This TCR came from an adult in good health. The CDR3: CASSEYSTGGNSPLHF. For the CDR3, the DNA is TGTGCCAGCAGTGAATATTCGACAGGGGGGAATTCACCCCTCCACTTT.